These T cell receptor beta chains were read from a single sample in a study of blood T cell repertoires in COVID-19. TCRdb's copy holds only in-frame clones and misses some; the assay was immunoSEQ multiplex PCR. The sample lists 250,000 to 300,000 clones; 89% were seen once. Sequenced: PBMCs or T cells enriched from blood (not recorded which). The receptors here all came from a middle-aged woman who had recovered from COVID-19. Each CDR3 is given with its conserved first and last residue. The order of the fields is clone size, V gene, D gene, J gene, CDR3 DNA, CDR3 protein. The D gene is left open where the match is weak. Size tells how often a clone was seen (once, few, many) or the class of an expanded clone, and some rows leave it out.

abundance: -; v_gene: TRBV7-3; d_gene: -; j_gene: TRBJ2-7; CDR3nt: TGTGCCAGCAGCTTAAACCCCTCGGGTGAGCAGTACTTC; CDR3aa: CASSLNPSGEQYF
abundance: -; v_gene: TRBV5-8; d_gene: -; j_gene: TRBJ2-1; CDR3nt: TGTGCCAGCAGCTTTCGCACGGGGTACAATGAGCAGTTCTTC; CDR3aa: CASSFRTGYNEQFF
abundance: -; v_gene: TRBV4-3; d_gene: TRBD2; j_gene: TRBJ2-2; CDR3nt: TGCGCCAGCAGCCAACTAGCGGCAAGTCACACCGGGGAGCTGTTTTTT; CDR3aa: CASSQLAASHTGELFF
abundance: -; v_gene: TRBV14; d_gene: -; j_gene: TRBJ1-4; CDR3nt: TGTGCCAGCAGCCCGGGCGGAGCAGGGGAGGAAAAACTGTTTTTT; CDR3aa: CASSPGGAGEEKLFF
abundance: -; v_gene: TRBV11-3; d_gene: -; j_gene: TRBJ2-5; CDR3nt: TGTGCCAGCAGCGGAGGGGAAGAGACCCAGTACTTC; CDR3aa: CASSGGEETQYF
abundance: -; v_gene: TRBV5-1; d_gene: TRBD1; j_gene: TRBJ2-2; CDR3nt: TGCGCCAGCAGCTTCGACAGGGGTCGGACCGGGGAGCTGTTTTTT; CDR3aa: CASSFDRGRTGELFF
abundance: -; v_gene: TRBV15; d_gene: TRBD1; j_gene: TRBJ1-5; CDR3nt: TGTGCCACCAGCAGAGTAGGACAGGGGGATCAGCCCCAGCATTTT; CDR3aa: CATSRVGQGDQPQHF
abundance: -; v_gene: TRBV7-2; d_gene: TRBD1; j_gene: TRBJ1-5; CDR3nt: TGTGCCAGCGGTCCACGGGGACAGATGGGCTATCAGCCCCAGCATTTT; CDR3aa: CASGPRGQMGYQPQHF
abundance: -; v_gene: TRBV9; d_gene: TRBD2; j_gene: TRBJ2-7; CDR3nt: TGTGCCAGCAGCGTAAACCCGGGGGGGAGAGACGAGCAGTACTTC; CDR3aa: CASSVNPGGRDEQYF
abundance: -; v_gene: TRBV5-1; d_gene: TRBD1; j_gene: TRBJ1-3; CDR3nt: TGCGCCAGCAGCTTTGGGACAGGGGGCACTGGAAACACCATATATTTT; CDR3aa: CASSFGTGGTGNTIYF
abundance: -; v_gene: TRBV7-8; d_gene: TRBD2; j_gene: TRBJ2-3; CDR3nt: TGTGCCAGCAGCTCACTCCACCTGACTAGCGGGAGCGCAGATACGCAGTATTTT; CDR3aa: CASSSLHLTSGSADTQYF
abundance: -; v_gene: TRBV7-7; d_gene: TRBD1; j_gene: TRBJ2-2; CDR3nt: TGTGCTAGCAGCCCGGACAGGGGGAACACCGGGGAGCTGTTTTTT; CDR3aa: CASSPDRGNTGELFF
abundance: -; v_gene: TRBV19; d_gene: -; j_gene: TRBJ1-1; CDR3nt: TGTGCCAGTAGTAGCCGGACATTCAACACTGAAGCTTTCTTT; CDR3aa: CASSSRTFNTEAFF
abundance: -; v_gene: TRBV11-2; d_gene: -; j_gene: TRBJ1-6; CDR3nt: TGTGCCAGCAGCTCCGGGCCTAGGGGGTCACCCCTCCACTTT; CDR3aa: CASSSGPRGSPLHF
abundance: -; v_gene: TRBV7-6; d_gene: -; j_gene: TRBJ2-5; CDR3nt: TGTGCCAGCAGCTTTCTAGCGCGGGGTGACAAGGAGACCCAGTACTTC; CDR3aa: CASSFLARGDKETQYF
abundance: few; v_gene: TRBV3-1/TRBV3-2; d_gene: -; j_gene: TRBJ1-2; CDR3nt: TGTGCCAGCAGCCAAGAATTGCGTTCCTTACGGGGCACCTTC; CDR3aa: CASSQELRSLRGTF
abundance: -; v_gene: TRBV23-1; d_gene: -; j_gene: TRBJ1-1; CDR3nt: TGCGCCTACTATACTCGAGAGGTCCCGGCCTTGAACACTGAAGCTTTCTTT; CDR3aa: CAYYTREVPALNTEAFF
abundance: -; v_gene: TRBV2; d_gene: TRBD1; j_gene: TRBJ2-1; CDR3nt: TGTGCCAGCAGTGAAGACGGGGTGGGGACAGGGGACTACAATGAGCAGTTCTTC; CDR3aa: CASSEDGVGTGDYNEQFF
abundance: -; v_gene: TRBV25-1; d_gene: -; j_gene: TRBJ2-3; CDR3nt: TGTGCCAGCAGTGACGCAGTCAGGGCAAGGACAGATACGCAGTATTTT; CDR3aa: CASSDAVRARTDTQYF
abundance: -; v_gene: TRBV5-6; d_gene: TRBD1; j_gene: TRBJ2-3; CDR3nt: TGTGCCAGCAGCTTGGCCGGGACAGGGGTTCCAGATACGCAGTATTTT; CDR3aa: CASSLAGTGVPDTQYF
abundance: -; v_gene: TRBV11-3; d_gene: -; j_gene: TRBJ2-2; CDR3nt: TGTGCCAGCAGCCCACACCCGGGGGACACCGGGGAGCTGTTTTTT; CDR3aa: CASSPHPGDTGELFF
abundance: -; v_gene: TRBV5-1; d_gene: -; j_gene: TRBJ1-2; CDR3nt: TGCGCCAGCAGCTTGGACAGGGTTGTTGGTGGCTACACCTTC; CDR3aa: CASSLDRVVGGYTF
abundance: -; v_gene: TRBV5-1; d_gene: -; j_gene: TRBJ1-1; CDR3nt: TGCGCCAGCAGCTCCGGACAGCTAAACACTGAAGCTTTCTTT; CDR3aa: CASSSGQLNTEAFF
abundance: -; v_gene: TRBV7-3; d_gene: -; j_gene: TRBJ1-1; CDR3nt: TGTGCCAGCAGCCCTTACAGGTCCTCTGAAGCTTTCTTT; CDR3aa: CASSPYRSSEAFF
abundance: -; v_gene: TRBV18; d_gene: -; j_gene: TRBJ1-6; CDR3nt: TGTGCCAGCTCACCATCTGCCAGGGATTCACCCCTCCACTTT; CDR3aa: CASSPSARDSPLHF
abundance: once; v_gene: TRBV5-5; d_gene: -; j_gene: TRBJ1-6; CDR3nt: TGTGCCAGCAGCTTGGAACAGTGGGATAATTCACCCCTCCACTTT; CDR3aa: CASSLEQWDNSPLHF
abundance: -; v_gene: TRBV18; d_gene: TRBD1; j_gene: TRBJ2-1; CDR3nt: TGTGCCAGCTCCAGGGACAGGAATGAGCAGTTCTTC; CDR3aa: CASSRDRNEQFF
abundance: -; v_gene: TRBV9; d_gene: TRBD2; j_gene: TRBJ2-3; CDR3nt: TGTGCCAGCAGCGCGACTAGCGGCACAGATACGCAGTATTTT; CDR3aa: CASSATSGTDTQYF
abundance: -; v_gene: TRBV2; d_gene: TRBD1; j_gene: TRBJ2-3; CDR3nt: TGTGCCAGCAGTGATCAGACAGGGCGATCAGATACGCAGTATTTT; CDR3aa: CASSDQTGRSDTQYF
abundance: -; v_gene: TRBV29-1; d_gene: TRBD1; j_gene: TRBJ1-2; CDR3nt: TGCAGCGTTCAGGGGGCTGGGGGCTACACCTTC; CDR3aa: CSVQGAGGYTF
abundance: -; v_gene: TRBV27; d_gene: -; j_gene: TRBJ1-5; CDR3nt: TGTGCCAGCAGTTTATCAGGGGGTCGGGGAGCCCAGCATTTT; CDR3aa: CASSLSGGRGAQHF
abundance: -; v_gene: TRBV7-3; d_gene: -; j_gene: TRBJ1-2; CDR3nt: TGTGCCAGCAGCTTATCGGGGAATGGCTACACCTTC; CDR3aa: CASSLSGNGYTF
abundance: -; v_gene: TRBV11-3; d_gene: TRBD1; j_gene: TRBJ1-1; CDR3nt: TGTGCCAGCAGCTCAGGGCGGGACAGTGAAGCTTTCTTT; CDR3aa: CASSSGRDSEAFF
abundance: -; v_gene: TRBV15; d_gene: -; j_gene: TRBJ2-5; CDR3nt: TGTGCCACCAGCAGAGATCGAGAGACCCAGTACTTC; CDR3aa: CATSRDRETQYF
abundance: -; v_gene: TRBV7-2; d_gene: TRBD2; j_gene: TRBJ2-1; CDR3nt: TGTGCCAGCAGCCCCCAGCGGGGGCCGGGGCAGTTCTTC; CDR3aa: CASSPQRGPGQFF
abundance: -; v_gene: TRBV5-1; d_gene: TRBD1; j_gene: TRBJ1-4; CDR3nt: TGCGCCAGCAGCTTGAGCCCCGCGACAGGGGTTAATGAAAAACTGTTTTTT; CDR3aa: CASSLSPATGVNEKLFF